This entry describes one TCR beta chain. The sample holds one count of this clone. Its antigen remains unidentified. One end of the junction does not line up with germline, which may come from a read error. The data are from a study of cytomegalovirus exposure and HLA in healthy donors (TCRdb year 2017). With respect to the entire study: An earlier analysis of a few hundred of the donors reported about 280 Gb of sequence data and 95 million to 130 million unique TCR beta sequences obtained from approximately 180 million T cells. Roughly 310 gigabases of sequencing data and 70 million to 100 million unique TCR sequences were included in an early release covering several hundred HLA-typed donors. Of the 398 genotyped donors, approximately 83% fell in the genetic ancestry cluster associated with self-reported Caucasian donors. The study aimed to test whether signatures of past pathogen exposure could be identified by cataloging public T cell receptors. Using immunosequencing, the study profiled T cell repertoires from 640 or so subjects and related those repertoires to cytomegalovirus serostatus. Besides the first cohort of approximately 670 subjects, a separate validation cohort made up of 95 to 150 different subjects was used. To predict cytomegalovirus infection status, the study combined high-throughput TCR immunosequencing, statistical association of individual TCRs with disease status, and machine learning. In a later analysis, previously published TCR beta repertoires from several hundred donors were re-analyzed and high-resolution HLA genotyping was added so that TCR occurrence patterns could be studied. The later analysis used no new phenotypic data to find candidate immune exposures, relying instead on TCR beta sequences and their occurrence across donors. An earlier analysis of approximately 580 of the donors used high-throughput TCR beta sequencing to judge whether each TCR beta V gene segment behaved as functional or pseudogenic. Donor age, sex, ethnicity and CMV serostatus were compiled together with the repertoire data. In a later genetic analysis, genome-wide SNP genotypes for about three fifths of the 666 donors were used, and that subset was treated as a discovery cohort. All discovery cohort repertoires had been generated on a single sequencing platform. HLA typing included class I and class II loci at four-digit resolution. Typing coverage varied by locus: 629-630 donors for A, B, C, DRB1 and DQB1; more than 500 for DQA1; 606 for DPA1; around 450 for DPB1. Roughly 5 DR-DQ haplotypes were handled as single units for association and clustering, since linkage in the cohort was strong. Among 398 genotyped donors of the cohort, an average of around 250,000 unique TCR beta nucleotide sequences was sequenced per donor, of which roughly 17% were non-productive.

From its cysteine to its phenylalanine, the CDR3 spans 14 amino acids. Solely the CDR3 DNA is kept, with 42 bases framed from the first base. CDR1 and CDR2, per the germline V gene (reference sequence), are WNHNN and SYGVQD. Beyond this particular receptor, the publication reports: Several of the top co-occurrence clusters appeared to be linked to parvovirus B19, influenza, CMV and Epstein-Barr virus, according to a later analysis. Roughly uniform sequencing depth across donors was assumed in presence/absence analyses, although this assumption may not hold. A cluster of highly shared sequence variants was judged likely to represent a technical artifact of the sequencing pipeline. Assigning TCR associations to individual alleles was difficult when HLA alleles, especially DR and DQ, strongly co-occurred. In vitro tests confirmed that a few of the cytomegalovirus-associated TCR beta chains recognize cytomegalovirus antigens. A further reported finding was that TCR beta sequences accurately predicted the HLA-A and HLA-B alleles for most subjects in the first cohort. According to the authors, the approach could potentially be generalized to other disease states and immunological phenotypes. In an earlier analysis of under 600 of the donors, most TCR beta V segments were observed in productive rearrangements about 90% or about 30% of the time, broadly matching IMGT annotations. In both the original and validation cohorts, the classifier was reported to diagnose cytomegalovirus status with high specificity and sensitivity. Only TCR beta chains were sequenced in this cohort, and the absence of alpha or paired-chain data limited detectable features. According to a later analysis, most CMV-associated TCR beta chains appeared to be HLA-restricted, and the HLA associations seemed to be driven largely by CMV exposure. In a later analysis, TCR association rates were found to vary across HLA loci, with the most associated TCRs seen for DRB1 alleles and the fewest for HLA-C alleles. Because the 87-base-pair reads could not distinguish some IMGT-functional V segments, including TRBV6-2 and TRBV6-3, those segments were excluded. Because counts were too low, roughly 17 rarely observed V segments, including chromosome 9 orphons, were left out of the earlier analysis of approximately 580 of the donors. Because HLA typing was missing for some donors at each locus, association tests included only the typed subset. Specific HLA alleles were associated with 15,000 to 20,000 TCR beta sequences at a false discovery rate of 0.05 in a later analysis. Compared with equally common non-associated chains, HLA-associated TCR beta chains in a later analysis were more clonally expanded and had lower generation probabilities. V-gene and J-gene trimming of TCR beta chains was associated with a missense DCLRE1C variant in a later genetic analysis, and the association was replicated in an independent cohort. The study listed 150 to 200 TCR beta chains as associated with cytomegalovirus. Across donors, most TCR sequences were observed very rarely, whereas some public TCRs were present in many individuals. Compared with the approximately 700-donor mean, donors in an Asian-associated ancestry cluster had fewer N-insertions in productive TCRs, according to a later genetic analysis. CMV serostatus was the only immune exposure information available for the cohort. Linkage disequilibrium might explain the correlated functional status among segregating V segments, but an unknown experimental factor could not be ruled out.

The cohort consisted of 650 to 850 healthy bone marrow donors. Cohort members were all nominally healthy when sampled, although unrecorded immune exposures were likely present. The donor was CMV seronegative and was included in the group of 352 seronegative cohort members. A peripheral blood sample was provided by each donor, and peripheral blood mononuclear cells were used for TCR beta sequencing. Genomic DNA was extracted from the blood cell samples with the Qiagen DNeasy Blood Extraction Kit. The library was prepared using the immunoSEQ multiplex PCR assay. The multiplex PCR relied on a mix of 60 forward primers for TCR Vbeta segments and 13 reverse primers for TCR Jbeta segments. The CDR3 region of rearranged TCR beta genes was amplified from genomic DNA with a multiplex PCR assay. On the Illumina HiSeq System, the amplified TCR beta libraries were sequenced as 87-base-pair reads. As for the authors' bioinformatics: A later analysis tallied 75 million to 95 million unique TCR beta chains across the approximately 670 repertoires, and 10 million to 11 million of those chains were shared by two or more donors. To remove PCR and sequencing errors, raw reads were error-corrected and collapsed into unique sequences using a nearest-neighbor algorithm that merged closely related sequences. V, D and J gene segments were assigned by aligning CDR3 sequences to IMGT reference sequences. For a sequence to be retained, at least a six-nucleotide match to both a V gene segment and a J gene segment was required. A rearrangement was called productive if the CDR3 had no stop codons and remained in frame with V and J, and every other rearrangement was called non-productive. Following IMGT convention, CDR3 was defined as the stretch from the second conserved V-encoded cysteine up to the conserved J-encoded phenylalanine. Sequences without an unambiguous match to a single V gene segment were excluded from the earlier analysis of approximately 600 of the donors. An earlier analysis of 500 to 700 of the donors classified V segments as functional when productive rearrangements were above 56.7% and as segregating when the standard deviation between donors was above 5%. A statistical classification framework was built to diagnose cytomegalovirus status from the catalog of TCR beta chain sequences. A later analysis assigned V and J genes by comparing TCR nucleotide sequences with IMGT/GENE-DB human TR gene sequences. The TCRdist pipeline was used in a later analysis to assign CDR3 sequences and most-parsimonious VDJ recombination scenarios. A later analysis defined each TCR beta chain by its CDR3 amino acid sequence plus V-gene family, and excluded reads lacking a unique V-gene family. In a later analysis, 450 to 600 highly shared, low-generation-probability nucleotide sequences were removed to address suspected cross-contamination and a sequencing artifact. For each public chain, a later analysis derived a clonal expansion index from normalized ranks of inferred template counts within each repertoire. In a later analysis, generation probabilities were computed using a VDJ recombination model fitted to out-of-frame rearrangements, and the results were checked against IGoR. Hypergeometric tests were used in a later analysis to score TCR-TCR, TCR-HLA and TCR-CMV co-occurrence, with a repertoire-size bias correction applied to the TCR pairs. To estimate false discovery rates, a later analysis permuted the HLA or CMV assignments 20 times. In a later analysis, co-occurring TCRs were grouped with DBSCAN, and TCRdist sequence similarity was added when clustering was performed within HLA-allele-positive subsets. Repertoires with fewer than 30,000 or more than 120,000 public chains were left out of co-occurrence clustering, as were five repertoires with anomalous nucleotide sharing. In TCRdb, the immuneACCESS table is reduced to in-frame sequences with V and J assigned. These tables do not hold every clone; where another copy was compared, an unresolved V gene accounts for under half, and the others remain unexplained. The DNA gave D and trimming, while V, J and clone size come from that table. Counted in this sample were some 150,000 clones; 68% of them appeared once. The top ten clonotypes cover about 4.1% of the sample.

The TCR sequence derives from a man aged 55-75 years in good health and CMV-seronegative. Sequencing used PBMCs. The sequence joins TRBV10-1 to TRBJ2-7; no D segment can be confidently identified. The DNA reads TGCGCCAGCAGTACTACCAAAGACGGGTTAAAGTTCTCCTTC. This encodes CASSTTKDGLKFSF.